Described below is a single T cell receptor (beta chain) sequence and its context. Its antigen is not identified. Primers for the PCR totalled 60 Vbeta and 13 Jbeta. Generated by immunoSEQ multiplex PCR, the TCRdb table keeps only in-frame clones and is missing some. Here the sample table reports approximately 150,000 clones. Looked up from germline, CDR1 is SEHNR and CDR2 is FQNEAQ (reference sequence). Losses at the gene ends were 4 bases for V and 2 bases for J; bases not matched to a gene: 12. CDR3 length: 17 amino acids. This entry comes from a study of cytomegalovirus exposure and HLA in healthy donors. Study-level findings and limits: Three chains linked to CMV were shown in vitro to be specific for CMV antigens. The classifier reportedly diagnosed cytomegalovirus status with high sensitivity and specificity. Presence/absence analyses rested on an assumption that sequencing depth was roughly uniform across donors. Overall, around 150 TCR beta chains were annotated as cytomegalovirus-associated.

This rearrangement joins TRBV7-9 to TRBJ1-2; 8 nucleotides line up with TRBD1. This receptor was obtained from a male donor in good health and CMV-seronegative. The sequencing input was PBMCs. The CDR3 sequence is CASSSQFDRGANYGYTF. DNA for the CDR3: TGTGCCAGCAGCTCCCAATTCGACAGGGGTGCCAACTATGGCTACACCTTC.